This is a list of T cell receptor beta chains from one sample in a study of T cell responses to AZD1222 COVID-19 vaccine. Only in-frame clones appear in the TCRdb table, and some are missing; sequencing was by immunoSEQ multiplex PCR. The sample holds more than 55,000 clones, about 80% seen once. Sequencing was performed on peripheral blood, taken 28 days after the second AZD1222 dose. These receptors all come from an adult who received the AZD1222 COVID-19 vaccine. The CDR3 runs from the conserved cysteine through the conserved F or W. Each record gives: J gene, clone size, D gene, V gene, CDR3 protein, CDR3 DNA. D genes are given only for firm matches. Where a row states a size, it is once, few, many or the class of an expanded clone; other rows omit it.

TRBJ1-1 - TRBD1 TRBV11-3 CASSSEGQMNTEAFF TGTGCCAGCAGCTCCGAGGGACAGATGAACACTGAAGCTTTCTTT
TRBJ2-2 once - TRBV7-8 CASSLGPGELFF TGTGCCAGCAGCCTCGGACCCGGGGAGCTGTTTTTT
TRBJ1-1 - - TRBV18 CASSDSRVRNTEAFF TGTGCCAGCTCGGATAGCCGGGTCAGGAACACTGAAGCTTTCTTT
TRBJ1-3 once - TRBV21-1 CASSKWVQRSGNTIYF TGTGCCAGCAGCAAGTGGGTGCAGAGATCTGGAAACACCATATATTTT
TRBJ1-5 - TRBD1 TRBV9 CASSHICGKRGQNSNQPQHF TGTGCCAGCAGCCATATCTGTGGGAAACGGGGACAGAATAGCAATCAGCCCCAGCATTTT
TRBJ1-2 - - TRBV12-3/TRBV12-4 CASSLEHYGYTF TGTGCCAGCAGTTTAGAACACTATGGCTACACCTTC
TRBJ1-1 - TRBD1 TRBV6-2/TRBV6-3 CASSNKPGQAIPEAFF TGTGCCAGCAGTAACAAACCGGGACAGGCGATACCTGAAGCTTTCTTT
TRBJ2-3 - TRBD2 TRBV7-8 CASSLASGGAALDTQYF TGTGCCAGCAGCTTAGCTAGCGGGGGGGCCGCCCTAGATACGCAGTATTTT
TRBJ2-1 - TRBD1 TRBV19 CASSIQITGDRGYNEQFF TGTGCCAGTAGTATACAAATTACCGGGGACAGGGGCTACAATGAGCAGTTCTTC
TRBJ2-3 - - TRBV19 CASTRDSTDTQYF TGTGCCAGTACCCGGGACAGCACAGATACGCAGTATTTT
TRBJ2-3 - - TRBV7-2 CASSPSRQHAQYF TGTGCCAGCAGCCCCTCGCGGCAGCATGCGCAGTATTTT
TRBJ2-7 - TRBD1 TRBV6-2/TRBV6-3 CASSFGQGARREQYF TGTGCCAGCAGTTTCGGACAGGGGGCTCGTAGGGAGCAGTACTTC
TRBJ1-1 - - TRBV11-1 CASSLGGGMDTEAFF TGTGCCAGCAGCTTAGGTGGGGGCATGGACACTGAAGCTTTCTTT
TRBJ2-5 - - TRBV7-2 CASSFSPGTQYF TGTGCCAGCAGCTTTTCGCCGGGGACCCAGTACTTC
TRBJ2-4 - - TRBV20-1 CSAPGTNIQYF TGCAGTGCTCCCGGGACTAACATTCAGTACTTC
TRBJ2-2 - - TRBV7-9 CASSSLGGSGELFF TGTGCCAGCAGCTCTCTAGGGGGTTCCGGGGAGCTGTTTTTT
TRBJ1-2 few - TRBV6-5 CASSYLSHYGYTF TGTGCCAGCAGTTATCTCAGTCATTATGGCTACACCTTC
TRBJ1-2 - TRBD1 TRBV28 CASSLEGANHYGYTF TGTGCCAGCAGTTTAGAGGGGGCAAATCACTATGGCTACACCTTC
TRBJ1-1 - - TRBV12-3/TRBV12-4 CASSRQLNTEAFF TGTGCCAGCAGTCGACAACTGAACACTGAAGCTTTCTTT
TRBJ1-3 - - TRBV7-2 CASSLRNGNTIYF TGTGCCAGCAGCTTACGTAACGGAAACACCATATATTTT
TRBJ1-5 - TRBD1 TRBV3-1/TRBV3-2 CASSQGQRDQPQHF TGTGCCAGCAGCCAGGGACAGAGGGATCAGCCCCAGCATTTT
TRBJ1-5 - - TRBV9 CASSQGHGNQPQHF TGTGCCAGCAGCCAAGGACACGGCAATCAGCCCCAGCATTTT
TRBJ1-1 - - TRBV19 CATQTGRTEAFF TGTGCCACTCAAACCGGGAGAACTGAAGCTTTCTTT
TRBJ2-3 - - TRBV15 CATSRARQESDTQYF TGTGCCACCAGCAGAGCCCGACAGGAATCAGATACGCAGTATTTT
TRBJ1-1 - - TRBV4-3 CASTSQPPHGMNTEAFF TGCGCCAGCACCTCTCAGCCCCCACATGGCATGAACACTGAAGCTTTCTTT
TRBJ2-3 few TRBD2 TRBV7-2 CASSRERGRTDTQYF TGTGCCAGCAGCCGGGAGCGGGGGCGCACAGATACGCAGTATTTT
TRBJ1-1 - - TRBV6-2/TRBV6-3 CASSYEADSEAFF TGTGCCAGCAGTTACGAAGCCGACAGTGAAGCTTTCTTT
TRBJ2-3 - - TRBV11-2 CASSITSKDVNTQYF TGTGCCAGCAGCATAACCTCGAAAGACGTGAATACGCAGTATTTT
TRBJ2-7 once - TRBV5-6 CASSRGTSRPTYEQYF TGTGCCAGCAGCCGGGGAACGTCCCGTCCTACCTACGAGCAGTACTTC
TRBJ2-2 - TRBD2 TRBV2 CAGLTGLPNTGELFF TGTGCCGGACTGACGGGACTACCGAACACCGGGGAGCTGTTTTTT
TRBJ1-1 few - TRBV9 CASSVVRENTEAFF TGTGCCAGCAGCGTAGTAAGGGAGAACACTGAAGCTTTCTTT
TRBJ2-7 - - TRBV13 CASSRRTDSYEQYF TGTGCCAGCAGCCGACGGACAGACTCCTACGAGCAGTACTTC
TRBJ1-6 few - TRBV3-1/TRBV3-2 CASSALIVNSPLHF TGTGCCAGCAGCGCGTTGATAGTCAATTCACCCCTCCACTTT
TRBJ2-3 - TRBD2 TRBV10-3 CAIASGGVIDTQYF TGTGCCATCGCGAGCGGGGGGGTCATTGATACGCAGTATTTT
TRBJ2-3 few TRBD2 TRBV7-2 CASSSQTSALGDTQYF TGTGCCAGCAGCTCGCAGACTAGCGCGTTGGGCGATACGCAGTATTTT
TRBJ1-1 - - TRBV6-5 CASSRTGHGTEAFF TGTGCCAGCAGTAGGACCGGCCATGGGACTGAAGCTTTCTTT
TRBJ2-5 - - TRBV28 CASSLQRSRAGQETQYF TGTGCCAGCAGTTTACAGCGGTCCAGGGCGGGTCAAGAGACCCAGTACTTC
TRBJ2-7 - - TRBV28 CASSFQGISDEQYF TGTGCCAGCAGTTTTCAGGGGATCTCCGACGAGCAGTACTTC
TRBJ1-4 - - TRBV30 CAWGRGDEKLFF TGTGCCTGGGGGAGAGGGGACGAAAAACTGTTTTTT
TRBJ2-3 - TRBD1 TRBV27 CASSSPQGKTDTQYF TGTGCCAGCAGTTCGCCACAGGGGAAAACAGATACGCAGTATTTT
TRBJ2-7 - TRBD1 TRBV7-9 CASNARDSYEQYF TGTGCCAGCAACGCCCGGGACAGCTACGAGCAGTACTTC
TRBJ1-6 - - TRBV3-1/TRBV3-2 CASSQDSRARGSPLHF TGTGCCAGCAGCCAAGACTCCAGGGCCAGGGGTTCACCCCTCCACTTT
TRBJ1-6 - TRBD1 TRBV27 CASSPSGQGRNSPLHF TGTGCCAGCAGTCCTTCGGGACAGGGGAGGAATTCACCCCTCCACTTT
TRBJ2-2 - - TRBV19 CASTRGGQNTGELFF TGTGCCAGTACTCGTGGCGGACAGAACACCGGGGAGCTGTTTTTT
TRBJ1-5 - - TRBV19 CASSIGEYRDSNQPQHF TGTGCCAGTAGTATAGGAGAATACAGAGATAGCAATCAGCCCCAGCATTTT